This T cell receptor beta chain emerged from a study of T cell responses to AZD1222 COVID-19 vaccine. As concerns this clone: What it recognizes is unknown.

The length of the CDR3 is 15 residues. Looked up from germline, CDR1 is SGHNT and CDR2 is YENEEA. The V end was cut by 2 bases, the J end by 9 bases, with 17 bases between. The protocol was immunoSEQ multiplex PCR, while the TCRdb copy is restricted to in-frame clones and leaves out a portion. The top ten clones hold over 1% of a sample with roughly 28,000 clones, approximately 88% of them seen once. Study observations and caveats: Among spike-specific TCRs, nearly half reportedly target unmutated variant regions.

The receptor's source is an adult in good health. Here the sequenced sample was peripheral blood, taken on day 0 of AZD1222 vaccination. The chain is built from TRBV11-3 and TRBJ2-1; D gene uncertain. The CDR3 protein is CASSLSDPLWGEQFF. CDR3 bases: TGTGCCAGCAGCTTAAGCGATCCCCTCTGGGGTGAGCAGTTCTTC.